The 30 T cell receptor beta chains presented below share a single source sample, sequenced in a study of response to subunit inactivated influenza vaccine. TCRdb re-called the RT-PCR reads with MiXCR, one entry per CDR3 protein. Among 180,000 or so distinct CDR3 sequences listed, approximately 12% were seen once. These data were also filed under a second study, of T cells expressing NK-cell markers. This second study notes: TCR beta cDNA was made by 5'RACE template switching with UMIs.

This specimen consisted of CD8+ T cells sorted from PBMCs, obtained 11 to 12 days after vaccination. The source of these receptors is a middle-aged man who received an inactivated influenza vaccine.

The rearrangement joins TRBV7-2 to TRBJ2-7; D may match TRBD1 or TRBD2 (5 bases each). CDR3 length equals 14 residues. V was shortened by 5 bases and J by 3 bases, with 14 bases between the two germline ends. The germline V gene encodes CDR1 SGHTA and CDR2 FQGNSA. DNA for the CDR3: TGTGCCAGCAGCCGGCCGGGGACCAACTACGAGCAGTACTTC. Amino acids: CASSRPGTNYEQYF.

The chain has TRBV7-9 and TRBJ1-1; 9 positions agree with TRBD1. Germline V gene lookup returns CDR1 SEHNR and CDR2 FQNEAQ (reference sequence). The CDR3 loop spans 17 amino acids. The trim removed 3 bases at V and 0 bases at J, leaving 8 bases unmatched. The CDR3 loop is CASSFVPGQGMNTEAFF. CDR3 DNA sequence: TGTGCCAGCAGCTTCGTCCCGGGACAGGGCATGAACACTGAAGCTTTCTTT. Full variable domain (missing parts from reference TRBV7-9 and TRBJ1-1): DTGVSQNPRHKITKRGQNVTFRCDPISEHNRLYWYRQTLGQGPEFLTYFQNEAQLEKSRLLSDRFSAERPKGSFSTLEIQRTEQGDSAMYLCASSFVPGQGMNTEAFFGQGTRLTVV.

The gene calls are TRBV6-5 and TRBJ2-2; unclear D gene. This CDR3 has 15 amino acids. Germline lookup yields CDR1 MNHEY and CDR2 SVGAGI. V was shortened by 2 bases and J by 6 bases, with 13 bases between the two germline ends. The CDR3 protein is CASSYVRTGAGELFF. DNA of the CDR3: TGTGCCAGCAGTTACGTCCGCACGGGCGCCGGGGAGCTGTTTTTT.

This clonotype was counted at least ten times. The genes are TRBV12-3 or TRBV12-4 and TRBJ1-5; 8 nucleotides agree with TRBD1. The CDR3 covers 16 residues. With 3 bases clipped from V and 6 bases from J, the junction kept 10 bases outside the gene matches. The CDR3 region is CASSFSQGALGQPQHF. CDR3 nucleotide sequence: TGTGCCAGCAGTTTTTCGCAGGGGGCATTGGGTCAGCCCCAGCATTTT.

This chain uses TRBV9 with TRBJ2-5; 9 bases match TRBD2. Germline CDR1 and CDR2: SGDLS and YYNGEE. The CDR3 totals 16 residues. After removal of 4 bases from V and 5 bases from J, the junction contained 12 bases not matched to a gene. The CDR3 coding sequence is TGTGCCAGCAGCACAGGGACTAGCTTGGGCCTGGAGACCCAGTACTTC. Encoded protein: CASSTGTSLGLETQYF.

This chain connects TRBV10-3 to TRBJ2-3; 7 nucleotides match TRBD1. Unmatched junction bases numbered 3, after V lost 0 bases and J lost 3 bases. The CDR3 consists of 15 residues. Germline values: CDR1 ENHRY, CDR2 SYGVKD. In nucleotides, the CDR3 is TGTGCCATCAGTGAGTCTCCGGGACAGACAGATACGCAGTATTTT. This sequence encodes CAISESPGQTDTQYF.

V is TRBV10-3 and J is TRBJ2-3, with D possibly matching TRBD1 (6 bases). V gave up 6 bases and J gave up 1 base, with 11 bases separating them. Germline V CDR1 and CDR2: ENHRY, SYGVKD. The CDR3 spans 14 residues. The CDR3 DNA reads TGTGCCATCAGACGGGACACCCGCACAGATACGCAGTATTTT. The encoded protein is CAIRRDTRTDTQYF.

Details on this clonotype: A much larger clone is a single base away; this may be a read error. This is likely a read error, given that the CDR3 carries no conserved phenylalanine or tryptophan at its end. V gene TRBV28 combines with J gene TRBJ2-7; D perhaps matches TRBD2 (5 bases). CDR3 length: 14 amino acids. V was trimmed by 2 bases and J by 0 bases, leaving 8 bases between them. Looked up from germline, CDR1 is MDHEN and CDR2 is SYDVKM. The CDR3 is CASSLAGDSYEQYL. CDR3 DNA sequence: TGTGCCAGCAGTTTAGCGGGTGACTCCTACGAGCAGTACCTC.

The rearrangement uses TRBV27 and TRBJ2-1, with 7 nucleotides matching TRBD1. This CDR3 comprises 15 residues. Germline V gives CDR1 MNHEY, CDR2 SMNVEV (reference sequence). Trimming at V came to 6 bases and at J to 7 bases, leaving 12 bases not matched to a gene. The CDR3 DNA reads TGTGCCAGCAGCCCAGGGGGAGTTCCCCCTAATGAGCAGTTCTTC. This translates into CASSPGGVPPNEQFF.

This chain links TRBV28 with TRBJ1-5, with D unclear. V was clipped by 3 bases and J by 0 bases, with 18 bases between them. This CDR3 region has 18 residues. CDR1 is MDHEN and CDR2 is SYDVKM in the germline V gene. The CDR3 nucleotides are TGTGCCAGCAGTTTGAGGGAAGCTTTAACGGATAGCAATCAGCCCCAGCATTTT. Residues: CASSLREALTDSNQPQHF.

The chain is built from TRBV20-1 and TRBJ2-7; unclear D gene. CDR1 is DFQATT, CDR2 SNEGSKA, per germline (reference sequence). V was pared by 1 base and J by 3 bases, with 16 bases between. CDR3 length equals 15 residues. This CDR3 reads CSARAPADVFYEQYF. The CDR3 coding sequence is TGCAGTGCTAGAGCCCCCGCGGACGTATTCTACGAGCAGTACTTC.

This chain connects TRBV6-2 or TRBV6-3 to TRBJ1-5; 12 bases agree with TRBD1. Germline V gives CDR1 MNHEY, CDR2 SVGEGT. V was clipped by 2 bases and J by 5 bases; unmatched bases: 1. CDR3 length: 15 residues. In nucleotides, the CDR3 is TGTGCCAGCAGTTACGGGACAGGGGGCTATCAGCCCCAGCATTTT. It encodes CASSYGTGGYQPQHF.

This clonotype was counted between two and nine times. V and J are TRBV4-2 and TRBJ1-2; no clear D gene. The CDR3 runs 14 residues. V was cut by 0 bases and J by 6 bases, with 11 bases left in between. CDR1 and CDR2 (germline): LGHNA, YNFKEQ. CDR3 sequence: CASSQDDKNDGYTF. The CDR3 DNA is TGTGCCAGCAGCCAAGATGACAAGAACGATGGCTACACCTTC.

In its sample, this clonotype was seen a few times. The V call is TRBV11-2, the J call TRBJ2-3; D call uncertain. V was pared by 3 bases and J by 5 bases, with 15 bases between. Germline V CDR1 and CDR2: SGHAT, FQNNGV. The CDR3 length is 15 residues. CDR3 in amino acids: CASSFDRALGDTQYF. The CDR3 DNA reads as TGTGCCAGCAGCTTTGATAGGGCACTGGGAGATACGCAGTATTTT.

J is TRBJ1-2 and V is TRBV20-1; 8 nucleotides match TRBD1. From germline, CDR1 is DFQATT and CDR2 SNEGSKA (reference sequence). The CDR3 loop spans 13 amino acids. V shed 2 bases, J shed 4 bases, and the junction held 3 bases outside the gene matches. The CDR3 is CSARITGGYGYTF. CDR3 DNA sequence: TGCAGTGCTAGAATTACAGGGGGCTATGGCTACACCTTC.

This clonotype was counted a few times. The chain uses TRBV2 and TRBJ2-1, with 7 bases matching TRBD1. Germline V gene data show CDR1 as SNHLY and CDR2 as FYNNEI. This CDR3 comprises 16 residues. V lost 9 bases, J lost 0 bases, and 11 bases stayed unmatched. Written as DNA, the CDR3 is TGTGCCAGTCTACAGGGGACCCAAAGCTCCTACAATGAGCAGTTCTTC. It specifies CASLQGTQSSYNEQFF.

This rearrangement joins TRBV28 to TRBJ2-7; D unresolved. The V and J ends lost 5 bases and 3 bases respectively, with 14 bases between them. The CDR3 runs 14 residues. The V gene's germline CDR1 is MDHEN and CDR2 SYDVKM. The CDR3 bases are TGTGCCAGCAGTCAGGTCCCATTCGACTACGAGCAGTACTTC. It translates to CASSQVPFDYEQYF.

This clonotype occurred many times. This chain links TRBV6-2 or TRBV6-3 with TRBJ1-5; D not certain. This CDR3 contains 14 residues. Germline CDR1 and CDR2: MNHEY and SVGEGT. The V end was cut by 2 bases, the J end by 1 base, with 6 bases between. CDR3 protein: CASSYEGSNQPQHF. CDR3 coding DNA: TGTGCCAGCAGTTACGAGGGAAGCAATCAGCCCCAGCATTTT.

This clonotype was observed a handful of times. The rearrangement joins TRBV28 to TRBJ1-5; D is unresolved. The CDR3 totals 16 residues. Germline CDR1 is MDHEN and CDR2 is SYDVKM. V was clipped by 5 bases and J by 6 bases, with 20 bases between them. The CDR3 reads CASSGTYLFPPQPQHF. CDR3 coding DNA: TGTGCCAGCAGTGGAACTTACTTGTTCCCTCCTCAGCCCCAGCATTTT.

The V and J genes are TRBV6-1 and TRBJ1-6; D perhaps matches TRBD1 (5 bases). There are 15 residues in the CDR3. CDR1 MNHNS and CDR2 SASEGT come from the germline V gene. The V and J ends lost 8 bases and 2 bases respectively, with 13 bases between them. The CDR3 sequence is CASARENPYNSPLHF. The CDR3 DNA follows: TGTGCCAGCGCCAGGGAGAACCCCTATAATTCACCCCTCCACTTT.

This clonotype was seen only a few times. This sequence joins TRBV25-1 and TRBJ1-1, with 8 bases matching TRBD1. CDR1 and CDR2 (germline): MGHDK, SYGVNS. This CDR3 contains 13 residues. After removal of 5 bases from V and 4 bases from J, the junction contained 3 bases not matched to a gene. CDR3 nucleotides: TGTGCCAGCAGTCCAGGGGGCATCACTGAAGCTTTCTTT. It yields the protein CASSPGGITEAFF.

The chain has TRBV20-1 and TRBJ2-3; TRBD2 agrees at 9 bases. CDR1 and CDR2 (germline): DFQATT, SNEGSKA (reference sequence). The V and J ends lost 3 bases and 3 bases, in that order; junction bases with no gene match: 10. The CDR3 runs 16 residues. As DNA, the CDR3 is TGCAGTGCTAGTATAAGGCTAGCGGGGTCTACAGATACGCAGTATTTT. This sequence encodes CSASIRLAGSTDTQYF.

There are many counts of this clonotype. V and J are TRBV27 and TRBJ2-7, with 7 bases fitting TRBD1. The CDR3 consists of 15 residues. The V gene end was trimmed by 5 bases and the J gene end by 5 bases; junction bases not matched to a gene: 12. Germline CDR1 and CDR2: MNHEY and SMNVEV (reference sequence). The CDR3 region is CASSHPKTGSDEQYF. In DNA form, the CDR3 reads TGTGCCAGCAGTCACCCTAAGACAGGGTCGGACGAGCAGTACTTC.

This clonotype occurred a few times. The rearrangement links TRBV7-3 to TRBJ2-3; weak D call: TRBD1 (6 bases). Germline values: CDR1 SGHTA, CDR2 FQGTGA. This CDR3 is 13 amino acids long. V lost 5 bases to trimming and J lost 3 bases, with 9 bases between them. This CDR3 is CASSPRGTDTQYF. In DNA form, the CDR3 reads TGTGCCAGCAGCCCAAGGGGGACAGATACGCAGTATTTT.

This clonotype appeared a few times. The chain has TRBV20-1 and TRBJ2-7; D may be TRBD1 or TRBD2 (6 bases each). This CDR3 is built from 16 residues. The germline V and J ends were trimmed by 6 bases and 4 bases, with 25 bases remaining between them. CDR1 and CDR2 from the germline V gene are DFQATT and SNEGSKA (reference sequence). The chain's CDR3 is CSAPHGETGARYEQYF. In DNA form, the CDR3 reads TGCAGTGCCCCGCACGGCGAGACGGGGGCGCGGTACGAGCAGTACTTC.

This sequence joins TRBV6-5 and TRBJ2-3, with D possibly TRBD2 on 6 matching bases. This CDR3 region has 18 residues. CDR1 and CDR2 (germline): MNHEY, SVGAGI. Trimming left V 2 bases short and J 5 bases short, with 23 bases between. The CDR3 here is CASSYALRGTGELDTQYF. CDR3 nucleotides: TGTGCCAGCAGTTACGCCTTACGGGGAACGGGGGAGTTAGATACGCAGTATTTT.

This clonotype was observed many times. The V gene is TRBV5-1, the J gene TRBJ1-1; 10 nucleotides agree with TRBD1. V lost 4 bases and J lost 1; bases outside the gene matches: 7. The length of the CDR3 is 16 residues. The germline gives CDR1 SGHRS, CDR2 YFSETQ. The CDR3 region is CASSRGTGAQNTEAFF. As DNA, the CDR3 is TGCGCCAGCAGCCGAGGGACAGGGGCCCAGAACACTGAAGCTTTCTTT.

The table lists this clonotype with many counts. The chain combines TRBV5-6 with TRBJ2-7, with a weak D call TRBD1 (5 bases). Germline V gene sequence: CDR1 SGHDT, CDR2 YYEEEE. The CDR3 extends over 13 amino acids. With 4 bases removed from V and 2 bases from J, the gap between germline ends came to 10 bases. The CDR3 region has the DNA TGTGCCAGCAGCCGACCGACAGCCTACGAGCAGTACTTC. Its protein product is CASSRPTAYEQYF.

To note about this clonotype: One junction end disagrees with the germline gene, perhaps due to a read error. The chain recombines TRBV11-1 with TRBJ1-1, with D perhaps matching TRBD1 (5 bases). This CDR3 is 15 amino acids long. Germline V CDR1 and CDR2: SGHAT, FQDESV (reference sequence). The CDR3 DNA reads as TGTGCCAGCAGCCCAAGACAGTTCATGAACACTGAAGATTTCTTT. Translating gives CASSPRQFMNTEDFF.

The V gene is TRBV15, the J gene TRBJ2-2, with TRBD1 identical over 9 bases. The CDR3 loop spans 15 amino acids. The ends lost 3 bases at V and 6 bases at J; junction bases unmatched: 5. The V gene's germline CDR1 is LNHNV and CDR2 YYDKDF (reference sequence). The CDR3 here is CATSRGDREAGELFF. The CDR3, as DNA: TGTGCCACCAGCAGGGGGGACAGGGAGGCCGGGGAGCTGTTTTTT.